This T cell receptor (beta chain) was identified in a study of blood T cell repertoires in COVID-19. Background on the study: COVID-19 samples, acute and convalescent, were from the United States, Italy and Spain. Sources were T cells, B-cell-depleted T cells, or PBMCs; the material itself was cDNA or gDNA.

The CDR3 spans 13 residues. Per the authors' pipeline: The authors estimated nucleated cell counts from reference gene primer amplification. Measured with immunoSEQ multiplex PCR; TCRdb has only the in-frame clones, and not every one. From that table come the V and J calls and clone size; the DNA was used to work out D and trimming. This sample has over 250,000 clones, with approximately 83% found just once. The genes are TRBV12-2 and TRBJ1-2; TRBD1, the table's D call, lacks a check against the DNA. TRBV12-2 is given as a pseudogene. The TCR originated in a woman in her seventies with acute or convalescent COVID-19. Sequencing was carried out using peripheral blood. CDR3 region: CASRSRGGAGYTF. In nucleotides, the CDR3 is TGTGCAAGTCGCTCGCGAGGGGGAGCTGGCTACACCTTC.